A selection of T cell receptor beta chains follows, all from one sample in a study of identical twins. TCRdb reanalysed the 5' RACE reads using MiXCR and keeps one entry per CDR3 protein. The sample lists roughly 350,000 distinct CDR3 sequences; 9% to 15% were seen once. A further study also used this sample, focusing on yellow fever vaccine responses in identical twins.

Sequencing was done on a sample of CD8+ T cells sorted from blood. These receptors all come from a woman aged 18-35 years in good health. Each CDR3 is given with its conserved first and last residue.

>TRBV9|12
CASRGQRYGYTF
>TRBV4-1|14
CASSQERVYYGYTF
>TRBV27|15
CASRNSGSRRETQYF
>TRBV9|14
CASSVDSGGETQYF
>TRBV11-2|20
CASSLESMGLAGGGSYEQYF
>TRBV13|14
CASNIGNNYNEQFF
>TRBV28|13
CASSPQGSEKLFF
>TRBV9|15
CASSAGQTMNTEAFF
>TRBV11-2|18
CASSELIWPGQGVDEQFF
>TRBV29-1|15
CSALETGSASSDYTF